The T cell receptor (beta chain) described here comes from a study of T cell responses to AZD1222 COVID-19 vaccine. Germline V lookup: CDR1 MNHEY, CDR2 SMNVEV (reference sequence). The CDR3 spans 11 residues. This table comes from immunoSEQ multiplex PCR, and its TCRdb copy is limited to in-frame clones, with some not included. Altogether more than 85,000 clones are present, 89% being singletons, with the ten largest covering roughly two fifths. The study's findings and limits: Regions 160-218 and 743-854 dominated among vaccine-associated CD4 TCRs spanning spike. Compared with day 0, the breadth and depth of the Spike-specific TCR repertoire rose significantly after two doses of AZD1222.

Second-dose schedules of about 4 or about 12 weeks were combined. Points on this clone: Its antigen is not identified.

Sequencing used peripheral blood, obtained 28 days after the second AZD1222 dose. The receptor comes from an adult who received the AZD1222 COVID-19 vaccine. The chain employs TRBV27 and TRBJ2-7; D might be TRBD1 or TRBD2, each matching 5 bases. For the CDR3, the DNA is TGTGGACAGCGGAGCTCCTACGAGCAGTACTTC. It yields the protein CGQRSSYEQYF.